The next 32 T cell receptor beta chains were all read from a single sample in a study of sequential checkpoint blockade in melanoma. Assay: immunoSEQ multiplex PCR; the TCRdb copy retains only in-frame clones and omits some. The table includes roughly 18,000 clones, approximately 57% detected once. Treatment noted: randomized to nivolumab then ipilimumab (arm A) or the reverse (arm B). Specimen: CD8+ T cells sorted from blood (inferred from file names), collected from a patient given nivolumab and ipilimumab in sequence. The receptors originated from a human donor with melanoma.

This chain uses TRBV19 with TRBJ1-1; TRBD1 agrees at 8 bases. Losses at the gene ends were 5 bases for V and 5 bases for J; bases not matched to a gene: 7. Looked up from germline, CDR1 is LNHDA and CDR2 is SQIVND (reference sequence). The CDR3 runs 14 residues. CDR3 protein: CASSPDRGLTEAFF. The CDR3 DNA reads TGTGCCAGTAGTCCAGACAGGGGCTTAACTGAAGCTTTCTTT.

This chain connects TRBV4-1 to TRBJ2-3; TRBD2 aligns across 7 bases. Germline V gene sequence: CDR1 MGHRA, CDR2 YSYEKL. With V trimmed by 0 bases and J by 7 bases, 13 bases remained unmatched. The length of the CDR3 is 17 residues. CDR3 sequence reads: CASSQDLGGGRGNTQYF. CDR3 coding DNA: TGCGCCAGCAGCCAAGATTTAGGAGGCGGGAGAGGCAATACGCAGTATTTT.

The rearrangement joins TRBV6-6 to TRBJ1-1; TRBD1 is a possible D gene (6 bases). The V gene's germline CDR1 is MNHNY and CDR2 SVGAGI (reference sequence). The CDR3 has 13 amino acids. V was pared by 2 bases and J by 7 bases, with 11 bases between. In nucleotides, the CDR3 is TGTGCCAGCAGTTACCCAGGGGTAGGTGAAGCTTTCTTT. This translates into CASSYPGVGEAFF.

The J gene is TRBJ2-2, the V gene TRBV9; D not certain. CDR1 SGDLS and CDR2 YYNGEE come from the germline V gene. Trimming took off 0 bases at V and 1 base at J, with 7 bases between the two ends. The CDR3 contains 15 residues. This CDR3 reads CASSVAILNTGELFF. CDR3 bases: TGTGCCAGCAGCGTAGCTATTCTGAACACCGGGGAGCTGTTTTTT.

The chain recombines TRBV4-2 with TRBJ1-3; weak D call: TRBD1 (6 bases). This CDR3 contains 14 residues. CDR1 is LGHNA and CDR2 is YNFKEQ in the germline V gene. Trimming took 5 bases from V and 3 from J, leaving 11 bases between them. In nucleotides, the CDR3 is TGTGCCAGCAGCTGGGGGCCAGATGGAAACACCATATATTTT. This sequence encodes CASSWGPDGNTIYF.

The sample holds a few counts of this clone. The chain uses TRBV6-6 and TRBJ1-1; TRBD1 matches at 8 bases. This CDR3 region has 15 residues. Germline CDR1 and CDR2: MNHNY and SVGAGI (reference sequence). V lost 2 bases to trimming and J lost 5 bases; unmatched junction nucleotides: 7. CDR3: CASSYGQGALTEAFF. The CDR3 bases are TGTGCCAGCAGTTACGGGCAGGGGGCATTAACTGAAGCTTTCTTT.

V is TRBV7-7 and J is TRBJ2-7, with a possible D match to TRBD2 (5 bases). This CDR3 comprises 16 residues. In germline, CDR1 is SSHAT, CDR2 FNYEAQ (reference sequence). The germline V and J ends were trimmed by 5 bases and 7 bases, with 24 bases remaining between them. The CDR3 DNA reads TGTGCCAGCAGCCTTGGACCTCCCCTCTCGACGGGGGAGCAGTACTTC. It codes for CASSLGPPLSTGEQYF.

V and J are TRBV28 and TRBJ2-2; 10 bases match TRBD1. This CDR3 is built from 16 residues. V was clipped by 6 bases and J by 3 bases; unmatched bases: 7. Germline CDR1 MDHEN, CDR2 SYDVKM. CDR3 sequence reads: CASSPWTGGDTGELFF. Here the CDR3 DNA reads TGTGCCAGCAGCCCCTGGACAGGGGGTGACACCGGGGAGCTGTTTTTT.

The J gene is TRBJ2-7, the V gene TRBV30, with D maybe TRBD1 (5 bases). The CDR3 length is 13 residues. Germline CDR1 reads GTSNPN; CDR2 reads SVGIG (reference sequence). The V end was cut by 4 bases, the J end by 3 bases, with 13 bases between. CDR3 sequence: CAWKAGAVYEQYF. The CDR3 nucleotides read TGTGCCTGGAAGGCTGGGGCAGTCTACGAGCAGTACTTC.

The chain combines TRBV27 with TRBJ1-2; 8 positions agree with TRBD1. Germline trimming cut 6 bases from V and 5 bases from J; bases unmatched to any gene: 5. This CDR3 is built from 13 residues. CDR1 is MNHEY and CDR2 is SMNVEV in the germline V gene (reference sequence). CDR3 sequence: CASSITGGYGYTF. CDR3 DNA: TGTGCCAGCAGCATTACAGGGGGGTATGGCTACACCTTC.

The chain joins TRBV27 to TRBJ1-4; 10 positions agree with TRBD1. The trim removed 4 bases at V and 6 bases at J, leaving 8 bases unmatched. Germline CDR1 reads MNHEY; CDR2 reads SMNVEV (reference sequence). The CDR3 sequence is 16 residues long. The CDR3, as DNA: TGTGCCAGCAGTTCTCCCTATGGACAGGGGGATGAAAAACTGTTTTTT. This translates into CASSSPYGQGDEKLFF.

V gene TRBV27 combines with J gene TRBJ1-6; D is ambiguous. V was clipped by 3 bases and J by 6 bases, with 15 bases between them. The CDR3 is 16 residues long. Germline V gene lookup returns CDR1 MNHEY and CDR2 SMNVEV (reference sequence). The CDR3 nucleotides are TGTGCCAGCAGTTTCATTGTATCGGGGTCTAATTCACCCCTCCACTTT. Translating gives CASSFIVSGSNSPLHF.

The rearrangement links TRBV27 to TRBJ2-1, with no clear D. Looked up from germline, CDR1 is MNHEY and CDR2 is SMNVEV (reference sequence). The CDR3 runs 16 residues. The ends were cut back, 2 bases at V and 0 bases at J, with 11 bases in the middle. CDR3 sequence: CASSLGGPSSYNEQFF. CDR3 nucleotide sequence: TGTGCCAGCAGTTTAGGTGGGCCCAGCTCCTACAATGAGCAGTTCTTC.

The chain joins TRBV4-1 to TRBJ1-2, with 9 bases matching TRBD1. CDR3 length: 16 residues. The germline V gene has CDR1 MGHRA and CDR2 YSYEKL. The trim removed 3 bases at V and 0 bases at J, leaving 5 bases unmatched. The CDR3 reads CASSHRTGGANYGYTF. CDR3 coding DNA: TGCGCCAGCAGCCATCGCACAGGGGGCGCTAACTATGGCTACACCTTC.

This clone has only a few counts. The rearrangement joins TRBV5-8 to TRBJ2-5, with TRBD1 identical over 10 bases. V shed 0 bases, J shed 4 bases, and the junction held 3 bases outside the gene matches. The CDR3 is made up of 15 amino acids. CDR1 is SGHTS and CDR2 is YDEGEE in the germline V gene. The CDR3 region has the DNA TGTGCCAGCAGCTTGGGACAGGGGGCCGGAGAGACCCAGTACTTC. This sequence encodes CASSLGQGAGETQYF.

V and J are TRBV6-5 and TRBJ2-7; 7 bases line up with TRBD2. The CDR3 extends over 15 amino acids. The germline CDR1 and CDR2 sequences are MNHEY and SVGAGI. Losses at the gene ends were 2 bases for V and 2 bases for J; bases not matched to a gene: 6. The CDR3 is CASSYLASGTYEQYF. The CDR3 bases are TGTGCCAGCAGTTACCTGGCTAGCGGTACCTACGAGCAGTACTTC.

This clone showed up just a few times. The V and J genes are TRBV5-4 and TRBJ2-7; 9 nucleotides line up with TRBD1. The junction had 6 bases not matched to a gene; V was cut back by 3 bases and J by 2 bases. This CDR3 has 15 amino acids. Germline loops: CDR1 SGHNT, CDR2 YYREEE (reference sequence). CDR3 loop: CASSSGQGLPYEQYF. DNA of the CDR3: TGTGCCAGCAGCTCGGGACAGGGCCTTCCCTACGAGCAGTACTTC.

This chain links TRBV2 with TRBJ2-7, with TRBD2 as a possible D gene (7 bases). The CDR3 is made up of 14 amino acids. V was shortened by 8 bases and J by 0 bases, with 14 bases between the two germline ends. Germline V gene data show CDR1 as SNHLY and CDR2 as FYNNEI. The CDR3 DNA follows: TGTGCCAGCGGGGGGGCCTCGAGCTCCTACGAGCAGTACTTC. Encoded protein: CASGGASSSYEQYF.

The genes are TRBV6-1 and TRBJ2-7; 7 nucleotides agree with TRBD1. This CDR3 has 14 amino acids. Trimming cost V 5 bases and J 2 bases; bases outside gene matches: 6. CDR1 MNHNS and CDR2 SASEGT come from the germline V gene. The CDR3 region is CASSSGTATYEQYF. The CDR3 DNA sequence: TGTGCCAGCAGTTCCGGGACAGCTACCTACGAGCAGTACTTC.

This clone was recorded a few times. The chain links TRBV5-5 to TRBJ2-5; maybe TRBD1 (6 bases). TRBJ2-7 matches the DNA end more closely, so the J call is doubtful. CDR1 and CDR2 from the germline V gene are SGHKS and YYEKEE (reference sequence). This CDR3 contains 15 residues. CDR3 DNA sequence: TGTGCCAGCAGCCAAGAAGGCGGACAGTCCTACGAGCAGTACTTC. As protein: CASSQEGGQSYEQYF.

This rearrangement joins TRBV5-6 to TRBJ2-5; 8 bases fit TRBD1. Matching the DNA end better, TRBJ2-7 makes the J call doubtful. The CDR3 spans 13 residues. Germline V gene sequence: CDR1 SGHDT, CDR2 YYEEEE. Written as DNA, the CDR3 is TGTGCCAGCAGCTGGACAGGGTCCTACGAGCAGTACTTC. Its translation is CASSWTGSYEQYF.

This chain uses TRBV6-5 with TRBJ1-1; D might be TRBD1 (5 bases). The germline gives CDR1 MNHEY, CDR2 SVGAGI. The CDR3 runs 14 residues. V gave up 0 bases and J gave up 8 bases, with 13 bases separating them. This CDR3 is CASSYSSGGAEAFF. CDR3 coding DNA: TGTGCCAGCAGTTACTCATCGGGAGGGGCGGAAGCTTTCTTT.

The chain links TRBV25-1 to TRBJ2-7; D is ambiguous. V dropped 1 base and J dropped 3 bases, with 4 bases sitting between them. Per germline, CDR1 MGHDK and CDR2 SYGVNS. The CDR3 runs 12 residues. The CDR3 loop is CASSEFLYEQYF. The DNA for the CDR3 is TGTGCCAGCAGTGAATTCCTCTACGAGCAGTACTTC.

This clone was found a few times. This rearrangement joins TRBV5-3 to TRBJ1-6; a possible D gene is TRBD1 (5 bases). TRBV5-3 is designated an ORF whose function remains uncertain. The V and J ends lost 8 bases and 10 bases respectively, with 16 bases between them. The CDR3 sequence is 13 residues long. The CDR3 sequence is CASSQGGNSPLHF. Written as DNA, the CDR3 is TGTGCCAGTAGCCAGGGTGGGAACTCACCCCTCCACTTT.

The V call is TRBV4-1, the J call TRBJ2-7; D not resolved. Trimming shortened V by 3 bases and J by 1 base, and 7 bases separated the two germline ends. The germline gives CDR1 MGHRA, CDR2 YSYEKL. The CDR3 consists of 13 residues. CDR3 loop: CASSQHGSYEQYF. The CDR3 nucleotides are TGCGCCAGCAGCCAGCACGGGTCCTACGAGCAGTACTTC.

The chain employs TRBV7-9 and TRBJ2-1; TRBD2 is a possible D gene (5 bases). Per the germline V gene, CDR1 is SEHNR and CDR2 is FQNEAQ (reference sequence). The germline V and J ends were trimmed by 1 base and 7 bases, with 8 bases remaining between them. This CDR3 contains 13 residues. The DNA of the CDR3 is TGTGCCAGCAGCTTAGGGGGAGTGAATGAGCAGTTCTTC. Protein: CASSLGGVNEQFF.

The genes are TRBV6-5 and TRBJ1-1; the D gene is possibly TRBD1 (6 bases). This CDR3 contains 14 residues. In germline, CDR1 is MNHEY, CDR2 SVGAGI. V gave up 2 bases and J gave up 7 bases, with 14 bases separating them. CDR3 in DNA: TGTGCCAGCAGTTACCGTAATACAGGGAATGAAGCTTTCTTT. Residues: CASSYRNTGNEAFF.

This clone was seen a single time. The chain has TRBV19 and TRBJ2-7, with 10 bases that match TRBD2. V shed 7 bases, J shed 5 bases, and the junction held 11 bases outside the gene matches. Germline CDR1 and CDR2: LNHDA and SQIVND (reference sequence). The CDR3 spans 15 residues. The CDR3 DNA is TGTGCCAGTACTCTGACAGCGGGAGGGCTCCACGAGCAGTACTTC. Amino acid sequence: CASTLTAGGLHEQYF.

V is TRBV5-6 and J is TRBJ2-7; 7 bases agree with TRBD2. CDR3 length: 16 residues. With 0 bases clipped from V and 2 bases from J, the junction kept 8 bases outside the gene matches. Germline V CDR1 and CDR2: SGHDT, YYEEEE. This CDR3 reads CASSLVVTGTTYEQYF. In nucleotides, the CDR3 is TGTGCCAGCAGCTTGGTGGTTACCGGGACTACCTACGAGCAGTACTTC.

The chain carries TRBV7-9 and TRBJ2-4; TRBD2 matches at 13 bases. The trim removed 8 bases at V and 4 bases at J, leaving 8 bases unmatched. The CDR3 has 16 residues. The germline V gene has CDR1 SEHNR and CDR2 FQNEAQ (reference sequence). The chain's CDR3 is CASSGTSGINKNIQYF. In DNA, the CDR3 is TGTGCCAGCTCTGGGACTAGCGGGATAAATAAAAACATTCAGTACTTC.

The chain has TRBV21-1 and TRBJ1-3. TRBV21-1 is flagged as a pseudogene. This CDR3 spans 17 amino acids. CDR3 sequence: CASSEGLAKHARNTIYF. CDR3 bases: TGTGCCAGCAGCGAAGGACTAGCTAAACACGCACGAAACACCATATATTTT.

V gene TRBV29-1 combines with J gene TRBJ1-1; tentatively, D is TRBD1 (5 bases). Trimming cost V 3 bases and J 4 bases, with 12 bases left between them. From germline, CDR1 is SQVTM and CDR2 ANQGSEA. The CDR3 length is 13 residues. DNA of the CDR3: TGCAGCGTTGATGGAGGGGAGAGCACTGAAGCTTTCTTT. Residues: CSVDGGESTEAFF.